A selection of T cell receptor beta chains follows, all from one sample in a study of T-cell memory formation after mild COVID-19. TCRdb processed the 5' RACE reads anew with MiXCR; each CDR3 protein has one entry. This sample carries around 370,000 distinct CDR3 sequences, around 20% of them seen once, and the ten largest clones take under 15%. The specimen sequenced was PBMCs or a T cell subset sorted from them (not recorded which). These receptors were collected from an adult woman who had mild COVID-19 (a few samples of this study predate the infection). Cell type and time point are not known. Both conserved end residues are part of each CDR3. A D gene is named only where the DNA matches it firmly. Clone size appears in some rows only: once, few, many, or a class for an expanded clone.

few,-,TRBV18,TRBJ2-1,CASSPQGLGEQFF,TGTGCCAGCTCACCCCAAGGGTTGGGTGAGCAGTTCTTC
few,-,TRBV29-1,TRBJ1-1,CSALRGGRVGNTEAFF,TGCAGCGCCCTTCGTGGGGGCAGGGTTGGGAACACTGAAGCTTTCTTT
few,-,TRBV29-1,TRBJ1-5,CSVGTGQGQPQHF,TGCAGCGTTGGCACAGGGCAAGGTCAGCCCCAGCATTTT
-,TRBD1,TRBV2,TRBJ1-2,CASSPDRAGYTF,TGTGCCAGCAGCCCCGACAGGGCGGGCTACACCTTC
few,TRBD2,TRBV6-5,TRBJ2-7,CASSYYPGLAETGPYEQYF,TGTGCCAGCAGTTACTATCCGGGACTAGCGGAGACGGGGCCCTACGAGCAGTACTTC
-,TRBD1,TRBV4-3,TRBJ1-6,CASSQGAGGGDNSPLHF,TGCGCCAGCAGCCAAGGAGCAGGGGGCGGTGATAATTCACCCCTCCACTTT
few,-,TRBV30,TRBJ1-2,CAWSDGRSYGYTF,TGTGCCTGGAGTGATGGACGGTCCTATGGCTACACCTTC
-,TRBD2,TRBV19,TRBJ2-1,CASSIGGGRVLSYNEQFF,TGTGCCAGTAGTATAGGGGGCGGGAGGGTTCTTTCGTACAATGAGCAGTTCTTC
many,-,TRBV7-3,TRBJ2-5,CASSSGAPRFVDF,TGTGCCAGCAGCTCCGGTGCGCCAAGATTTGTGGACTTC
-,TRBD2,TRBV11-2,TRBJ2-1,CASSLPGLAGGIGEQFF,TGTGCCAGCAGCTTACCGGGACTAGCGGGAGGGATCGGTGAGCAGTTCTTC
-,-,TRBV28,TRBJ2-1,CASSPMIAADEQFF,TGTGCCAGCAGTCCGATGATAGCGGCCGATGAGCAGTTCTTC
few,-,TRBV7-8,TRBJ2-7,CASSLGLTTTYEQYF,TGTGCCAGCAGCTTGGGACTGACAACCACCTACGAGCAGTACTTC
-,-,TRBV4-2,TRBJ2-7,CASSQSAGQPYEQYF,TGTGCCAGCAGCCAGAGCGCAGGGCAACCCTACGAGCAGTACTTC
-,TRBD1,TRBV2,TRBJ2-1,CASRRAGGNEQFF,TGTGCCAGCAGGCGGGCAGGGGGCAATGAGCAGTTCTTC
-,TRBD1,TRBV7-9,TRBJ2-7,CASSPSPGTGGVTDEQYF,TGTGCCAGCAGCCCCTCCCCGGGGACAGGGGGAGTGACTGACGAGCAGTACTTC
-,-,TRBV20-1,TRBJ1-2,CSASAASWGDGGYTF,TGCAGTGCTAGCGCCGCCTCATGGGGAGATGGTGGCTACACCTTC
few,-,TRBV3-1,TRBJ2-5,CASSQRTRSETQYF,TGTGCCAGCAGCCAACGAACTAGGTCAGAGACCCAGTACTTC
few,-,TRBV14,TRBJ2-1,CASSRRVAPTYNEQFF,TGTGCCAGCAGCCGTCGGGTAGCGCCGACTTACAATGAGCAGTTCTTC
few,TRBD2,TRBV6-2/TRBV6-3,TRBJ2-7,CASSVTSGSSYEQYF,TGTGCCAGCAGCGTGACTAGCGGTAGCTCCTACGAGCAGTACTTC
-,-,TRBV12-3/TRBV12-4,TRBJ2-3,CASSGRGGDSTDTQYF,TGTGCCAGCAGCGGGCGCGGCGGAGATAGCACAGATACGCAGTATTTT
few,-,TRBV6-1,TRBJ2-1,CASSEVGASRSSLSYNEQFF,TGTGCCAGCAGTGAAGTAGGGGCGTCGCGAAGTTCTTTATCCTACAATGAGCAGTTCTTC
-,-,TRBV11-2,TRBJ1-5,CASSHVGGDSNQPQHF,TGTGCCAGCAGCCATGTCGGGGGTGATAGCAATCAGCCCCAGCATTTT
few,TRBD1,TRBV6-2/TRBV6-3,TRBJ1-5,CASIPRGHSNQPQHF,TGTGCCAGCATCCCAAGGGGGCATAGCAATCAGCCCCAGCATTTT
few,TRBD2,TRBV4-3,TRBJ2-7,CASSHLGLAGGPGEQYF,TGCGCCAGCAGCCACTTAGGACTAGCGGGAGGGCCGGGCGAGCAGTACTTC
many,-,TRBV3-1,TRBJ2-6,CASTDGQRHSGANVLTF,TGTGCCAGCACCGACGGACAGCGACACTCTGGGGCCAACGTCCTGACTTTC
-,-,TRBV20-1,TRBJ1-1,CSARAVGGRGTEAFF,TGCAGTGCTAGAGCCGTGGGGGGTCGGGGCACTGAAGCTTTCTTT
-,-,TRBV7-9,TRBJ2-7,CASSLANALSYEQYF,TGTGCCAGCAGCTTAGCGAACGCCTTGTCCTACGAGCAGTACTTC
few,-,TRBV20-1,TRBJ2-1,CSARDRLYNEQFF,TGCAGTGCTAGGGACAGACTTTACAATGAGCAGTTCTTC
-,-,TRBV20-1,TRBJ1-1,CSASHYDRRNTEAFF,TGCAGTGCTTCCCATTATGACAGGAGGAACACTGAAGCTTTCTTT
many,TRBD1,TRBV7-8,TRBJ2-7,CASSLALGTGAYEQYF,TGTGCCAGCAGCTTAGCGCTAGGGACAGGGGCTTACGAGCAGTACTTC
-,TRBD2,TRBV9,TRBJ2-5,CASSTSGRPETQYF,TGTGCCAGCAGTACTAGCGGGAGGCCAGAGACCCAGTACTTC
many,-,TRBV5-1,TRBJ2-5,CASSLPGRGQETQYF,TGCGCCAGCAGCTTGCCGGGAAGGGGGCAAGAGACCCAGTACTTC
-,-,TRBV6-5,TRBJ1-5,CASSYSRNSNQPQHF,TGTGCCAGCAGTTACTCGAGGAATAGCAATCAGCCCCAGCATTTT
-,-,TRBV5-1,TRBJ2-7,CASSSSPQGSEQYF,TGCGCCAGCAGCTCGAGTCCGCAGGGATCCGAGCAGTACTTC
many,TRBD2,TRBV7-3,TRBJ2-5,CASSRTGGETQYF,TGTGCCAGCAGCCGGACGGGAGGAGAGACCCAGTACTTC
-,TRBD2,TRBV5-5,TRBJ2-7,CASSSGLAGGEQYF,TGTGCCAGCAGCTCGGGACTAGCGGGAGGCGAGCAGTACTTC
-,-,TRBV3-1,TRBJ2-7,CASSQSGKEQYF,TGTGCCAGCAGCCAATCAGGGAAAGAGCAGTACTTC
few,-,TRBV20-1,TRBJ1-2,CSARRRDYGYTF,TGCAGTGCTAGACGTAGAGACTATGGCTACACCTTC
-,-,TRBV5-6,TRBJ2-3,CASSWTQTSTDTQYF,TGTGCCAGCAGCTGGACACAGACTAGCACAGATACGCAGTATTTT
-,-,TRBV3-1,TRBJ2-4,CASSQDMSVLGKNIQYF,TGTGCCAGCAGCCAAGATATGAGTGTACTAGGCAAAAACATTCAGTACTTC
-,TRBD2,TRBV9,TRBJ2-5,CASSVGNQRESFFQYF,TGTGCCAGCAGCGTAGGGAATCAGCGGGAGAGTTTCTTCCAGTACTTC
-,-,TRBV18,TRBJ2-5,CASSRASQETQYF,TGTGCCAGCTCACGTGCTTCTCAAGAGACCCAGTACTTC
-,-,TRBV18,TRBJ1-5,CASSPMADSNQPQHF,TGTGCCAGCTCCCCCATGGCGGATAGCAATCAGCCCCAGCATTTT
few,-,TRBV6-2/TRBV6-3,TRBJ1-1,CASSQTPGATEAFF,TGTGCCAGCAGTCAAACGCCAGGGGCCACTGAAGCTTTCTTT
-,TRBD1,TRBV7-9,TRBJ1-1,CASSDLTGAGTEAFF,TGTGCCAGCAGCGACCTCACAGGGGCCGGGACTGAAGCTTTCTTT
few,TRBD2,TRBV7-7,TRBJ2-1,CASASGEGNEQFF,TGTGCTTCCGCTAGCGGGGAAGGGAATGAGCAGTTCTTC
-,-,TRBV12-3/TRBV12-4,TRBJ1-1,CASSLVGMSAEAFF,TGTGCCAGCAGTTTAGTCGGGATGAGCGCTGAAGCTTTCTTT
-,TRBD1,TRBV29-1,TRBJ2-1,CSVQGQGLYNEQFF,TGCAGCGTGCAGGGACAGGGCCTCTACAATGAGCAGTTCTTC
few,-,TRBV6-1,TRBJ2-7,CASSVQGYEQYF,TGTGCCAGCAGTGTACAGGGCTACGAGCAGTACTTC
-,TRBD2,TRBV6-5,TRBJ2-7,CASSSRTSGSYEQYF,TGTGCCAGCAGTTCAAGGACTAGCGGATCCTACGAGCAGTACTTC
-,TRBD2,TRBV7-2,TRBJ2-1,CASSRSGTSDDNEQFF,TGTGCCAGCAGCCGGTCCGGGACTAGCGACGACAATGAGCAGTTCTTC
many,TRBD2,TRBV28,TRBJ2-1,CASSLGTSGRKSYNEQFF,TGTGCCAGCAGCCTCGGGACTAGCGGGAGAAAGTCATACAATGAGCAGTTCTTC
-,-,TRBV27,TRBJ2-3,CASSFTEGGTYF,TGTGCCAGCAGTTTCACTGAGGGCGGGACGTATTTT
many,TRBD1,TRBV6-5,TRBJ1-1,CASSYGTVNTEAFF,TGTGCCAGCAGTTATGGGACAGTGAACACTGAAGCTTTCTTT